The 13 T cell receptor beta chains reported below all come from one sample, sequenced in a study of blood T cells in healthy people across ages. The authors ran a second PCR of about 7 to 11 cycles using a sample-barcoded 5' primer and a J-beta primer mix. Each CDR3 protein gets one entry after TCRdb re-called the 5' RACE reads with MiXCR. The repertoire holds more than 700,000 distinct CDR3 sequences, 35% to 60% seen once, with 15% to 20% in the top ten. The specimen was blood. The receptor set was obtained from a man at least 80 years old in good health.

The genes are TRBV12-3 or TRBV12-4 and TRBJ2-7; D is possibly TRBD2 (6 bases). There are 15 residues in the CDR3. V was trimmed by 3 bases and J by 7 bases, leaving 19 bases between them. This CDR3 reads CASSFGGTAYNEQYF. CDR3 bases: TGTGCCAGCAGTTTTGGCGGGACCGCCTACAATGAGCAGTACTTC.

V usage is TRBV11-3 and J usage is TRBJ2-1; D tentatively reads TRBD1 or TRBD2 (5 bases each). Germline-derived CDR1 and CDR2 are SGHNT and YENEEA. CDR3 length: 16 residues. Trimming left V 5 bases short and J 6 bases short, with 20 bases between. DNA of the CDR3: TGTGCCAGCAGCCTCCGGCCTCTCGGGGCGCGCAATGAGCAGTTCTTC. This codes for CASSLRPLGARNEQFF.

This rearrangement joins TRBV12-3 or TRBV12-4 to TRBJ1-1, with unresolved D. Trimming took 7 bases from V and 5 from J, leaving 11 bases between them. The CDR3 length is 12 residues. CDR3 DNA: TGTGCCAGCATTGGACGTGGGACTGAAGCTTTCTTT. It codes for CASIGRGTEAFF.

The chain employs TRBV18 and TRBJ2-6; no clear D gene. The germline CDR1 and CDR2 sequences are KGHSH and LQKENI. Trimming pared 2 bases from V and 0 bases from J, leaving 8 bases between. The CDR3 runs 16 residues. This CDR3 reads CASSPMGISGANVLTF. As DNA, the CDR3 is TGTGCCAGCTCACCAATGGGGATCTCTGGGGCCAACGTCCTGACTTTC.

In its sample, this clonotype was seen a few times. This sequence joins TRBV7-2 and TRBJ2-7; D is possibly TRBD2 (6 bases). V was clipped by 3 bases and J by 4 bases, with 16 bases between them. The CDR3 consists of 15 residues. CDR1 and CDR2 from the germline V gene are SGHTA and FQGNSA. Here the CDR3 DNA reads TGTGCCAGCAGCTTGGGGCGGGGAGCCTCTTACGAGCAGTACTTC. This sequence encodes CASSLGRGASYEQYF.

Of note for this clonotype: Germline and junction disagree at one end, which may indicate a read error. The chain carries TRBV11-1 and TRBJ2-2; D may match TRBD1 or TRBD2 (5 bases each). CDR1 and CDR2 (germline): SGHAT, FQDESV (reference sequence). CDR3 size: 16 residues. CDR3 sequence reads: CASSLGRDLNTRELFF. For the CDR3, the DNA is TGTGCCAGCAGCTTAGGAAGGGACCTAAACACCAGGGAGCTGTTTTTT. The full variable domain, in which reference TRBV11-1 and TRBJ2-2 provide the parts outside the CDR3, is EAEVAQSPRYKITEKSQAVAFWCDPISGHATLYWYRQILGQGPELLVQFQDESVVDDSQLPKDRFSAERLKGVDSTLKIQPAELGDSAMYLCASSLGRDLNTRELFFGEGSRLTVL.

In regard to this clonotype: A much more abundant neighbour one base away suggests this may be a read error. The CDR3 reads CSVPGTDADTQYF. The CDR3 region has the DNA TGCAGTGTCCCGGGGACCGACGCAGATACGCAGTATTTT. This chain links TRBV20-1 with TRBJ2-3, with D perhaps assigned TRBD1 or TRBD2 (5 bases each). The CDR3 spans 13 residues. CDR1 and CDR2 from the germline V gene are DFQATT and SNEGSKA (reference sequence). Between the trimmed V and J ends, which lost 7 bases and 4 bases, there was a span of 15 bases.

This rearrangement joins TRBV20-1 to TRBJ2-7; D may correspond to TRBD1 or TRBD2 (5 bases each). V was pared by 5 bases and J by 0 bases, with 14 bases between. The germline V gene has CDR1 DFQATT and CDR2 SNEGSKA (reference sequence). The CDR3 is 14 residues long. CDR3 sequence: CSASNRDGSYEQYF. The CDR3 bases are TGCAGTGCTTCCAACCGGGACGGCTCCTACGAGCAGTACTTC.

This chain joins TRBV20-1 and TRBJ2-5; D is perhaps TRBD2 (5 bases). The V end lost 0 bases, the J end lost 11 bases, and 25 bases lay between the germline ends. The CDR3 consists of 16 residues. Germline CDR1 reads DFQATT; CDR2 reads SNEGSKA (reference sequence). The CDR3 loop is CSARERGEVYYNEQYF. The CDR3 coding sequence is TGCAGTGCTAGAGAACGGGGAGAGGTTTATTACAATGAGCAGTACTTC.

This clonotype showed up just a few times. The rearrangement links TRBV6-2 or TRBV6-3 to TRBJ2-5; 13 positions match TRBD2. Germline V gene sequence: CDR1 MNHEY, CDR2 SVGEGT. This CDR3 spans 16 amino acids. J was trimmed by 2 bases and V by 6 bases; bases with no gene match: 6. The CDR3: CASSGLAGVVQETQYF. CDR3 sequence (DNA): TGTGCCAGCAGCGGACTAGCGGGAGTCGTACAAGAGACCCAGTACTTC.

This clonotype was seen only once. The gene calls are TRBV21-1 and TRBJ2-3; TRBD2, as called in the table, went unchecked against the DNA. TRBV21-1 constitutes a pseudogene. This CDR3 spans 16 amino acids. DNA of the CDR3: TGTGCCAGCGAGTCCCCTAGCGGGAGGGTTGCAGATACGCAGTATTTT. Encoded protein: CASESPSGRVADTQYF.

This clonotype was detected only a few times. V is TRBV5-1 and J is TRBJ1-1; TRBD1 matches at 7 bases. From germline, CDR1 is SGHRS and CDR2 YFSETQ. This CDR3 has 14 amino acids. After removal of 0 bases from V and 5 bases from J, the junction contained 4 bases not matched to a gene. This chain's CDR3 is CASSLVRGQTEAFF. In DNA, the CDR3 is TGCGCCAGCAGCTTGGTGAGGGGGCAGACTGAAGCTTTCTTT.

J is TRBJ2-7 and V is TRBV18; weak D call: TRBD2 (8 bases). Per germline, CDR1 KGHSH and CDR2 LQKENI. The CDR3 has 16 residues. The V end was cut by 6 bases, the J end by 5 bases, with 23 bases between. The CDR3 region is CASSHPGGAGVNEQYF. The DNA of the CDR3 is TGTGCCAGCTCCCACCCAGGGGGAGCGGGAGTCAACGAGCAGTACTTC.